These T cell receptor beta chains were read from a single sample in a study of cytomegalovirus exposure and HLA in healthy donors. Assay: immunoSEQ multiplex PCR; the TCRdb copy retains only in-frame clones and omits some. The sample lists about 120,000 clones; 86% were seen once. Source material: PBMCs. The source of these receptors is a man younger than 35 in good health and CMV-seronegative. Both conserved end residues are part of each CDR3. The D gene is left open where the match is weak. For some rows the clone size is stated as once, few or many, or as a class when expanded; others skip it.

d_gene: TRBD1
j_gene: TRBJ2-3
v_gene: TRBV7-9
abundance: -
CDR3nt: TGTGCCAGCAGCTTACTTCCGGGACAGGGCCCAGATACGCAGTATTTT
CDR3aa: CASSLLPGQGPDTQYF

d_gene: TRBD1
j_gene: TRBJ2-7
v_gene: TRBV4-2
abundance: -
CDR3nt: TGTGCCAGCAGCCAAGTCCACAGGGGGACCTACGAGCAGTACTTC
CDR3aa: CASSQVHRGTYEQYF

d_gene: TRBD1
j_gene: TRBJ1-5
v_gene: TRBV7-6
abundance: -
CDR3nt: TGTGCCAGCAGCTTAGACCAAGTGGCCCCGGGACAGGGGTTTTATAGCAATCAGCCCCAGCATTTT
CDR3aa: CASSLDQVAPGQGFYSNQPQHF

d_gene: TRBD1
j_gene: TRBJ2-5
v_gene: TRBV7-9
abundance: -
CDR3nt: TGTGCCAGCAGCGGGGACAGGGAGGTAGAGACCCAGTACTTC
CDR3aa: CASSGDREVETQYF

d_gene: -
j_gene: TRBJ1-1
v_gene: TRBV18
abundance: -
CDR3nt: TGTGCCAGCTCACCACCGGGAGGGGACACTGAAGCTTTCTTT
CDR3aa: CASSPPGGDTEAFF

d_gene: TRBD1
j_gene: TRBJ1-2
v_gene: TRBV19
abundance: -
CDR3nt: TGTGCCACAAGACAGGGTTACTACACCTTC
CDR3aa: CATRQGYYTF

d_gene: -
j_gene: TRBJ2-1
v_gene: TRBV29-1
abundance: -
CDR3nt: TGCAGCGTTGTTCCAGCGGACTCCTACAATGAGCAGTTCTTC
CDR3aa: CSVVPADSYNEQFF

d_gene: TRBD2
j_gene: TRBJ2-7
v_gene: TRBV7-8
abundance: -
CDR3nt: TGTGCCAGCAGCAAGGGACTAGCGGGAGGGGATCTCTACGAGCAGTACTTC
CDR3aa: CASSKGLAGGDLYEQYF

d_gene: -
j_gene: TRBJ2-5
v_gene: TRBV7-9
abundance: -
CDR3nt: TGTGCCAGCAGCGCGCCACGAGGGCAGACCCAGTACTTC
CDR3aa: CASSAPRGQTQYF

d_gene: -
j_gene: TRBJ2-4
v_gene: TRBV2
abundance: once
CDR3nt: TGTGCCAGCAGGGAGGAGGGTAACATTCAGTACTTC
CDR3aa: CASREEGNIQYF

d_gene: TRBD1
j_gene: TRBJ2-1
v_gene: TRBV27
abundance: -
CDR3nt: TGTGCCAGCGGAGAGGGGGCAGGGATAAACTCCTACAATGAGCAGTTCTTC
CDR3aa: CASGEGAGINSYNEQFF

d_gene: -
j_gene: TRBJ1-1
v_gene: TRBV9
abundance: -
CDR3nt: TGTGCCAGCAGCGTTACCGGGACACCGGGCACTGAAGCTTTCTTT
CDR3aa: CASSVTGTPGTEAFF

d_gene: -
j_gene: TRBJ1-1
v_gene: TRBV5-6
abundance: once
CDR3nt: TGTGCCAGCAGCGGCGGGCTGAACACTGAAGCTTTCTTT
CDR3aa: CASSGGLNTEAFF

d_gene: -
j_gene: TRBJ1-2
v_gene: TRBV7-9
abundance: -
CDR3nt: TGTGCCAGCAGCTCGACAGTTAACTATGGCTACACCTTC
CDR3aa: CASSSTVNYGYTF

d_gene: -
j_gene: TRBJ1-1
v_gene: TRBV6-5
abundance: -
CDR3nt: TGTGCCAGCCTCACTGCGGGCAACACTGAAGCTTTCTTT
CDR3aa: CASLTAGNTEAFF

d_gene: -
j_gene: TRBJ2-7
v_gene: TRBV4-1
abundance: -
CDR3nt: TGCGCCAGCAGCCAAGAGTTCAGGACAACCCCGATCTACGAGCAGTACTTC
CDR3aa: CASSQEFRTTPIYEQYF

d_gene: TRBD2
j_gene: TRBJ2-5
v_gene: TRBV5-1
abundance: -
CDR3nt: TGCGCCAGCAGCTTGTTTTCGGGACTAGCGATGAGAGAGACCCAGTACTTC
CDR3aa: CASSLFSGLAMRETQYF

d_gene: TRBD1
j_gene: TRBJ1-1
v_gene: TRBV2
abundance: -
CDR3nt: TGTGCCAGCGCCGGACAGGGGGCCACTGAAGCTTTCTTT
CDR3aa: CASAGQGATEAFF

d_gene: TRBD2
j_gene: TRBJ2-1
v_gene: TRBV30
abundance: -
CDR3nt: TGTGCCTCCCCCCTAGGGCTAGCGGAACCGGATGAGCAGTTCTTC
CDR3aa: CASPLGLAEPDEQFF

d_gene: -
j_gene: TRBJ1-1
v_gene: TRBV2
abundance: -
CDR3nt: TGTGCCAGCAGTGGGAGGCGGCGGAACACTGAAGCTTTCTTT
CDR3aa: CASSGRRRNTEAFF

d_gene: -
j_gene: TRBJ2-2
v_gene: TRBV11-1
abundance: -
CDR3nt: TGTGCCAGCAGCTTAGGGCAGGTGAACACCGGGGAGCTGTTTTTT
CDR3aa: CASSLGQVNTGELFF

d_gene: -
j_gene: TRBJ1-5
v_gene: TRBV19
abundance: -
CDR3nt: TGTGCCAGTAGTATTAATTTCTATCAGCCCCAGCATTTT
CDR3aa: CASSINFYQPQHF

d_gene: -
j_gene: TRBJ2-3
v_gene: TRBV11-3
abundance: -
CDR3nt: TGTGCCAGCAGCTTCAGCGAGAAATCAGATACGCAGTATTTT
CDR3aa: CASSFSEKSDTQYF

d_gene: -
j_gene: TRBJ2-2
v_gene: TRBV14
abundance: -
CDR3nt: TGTGCCAGCAGCCAAGATTGGGAGGTGAACACCGGGGAGCTGTTTTTT
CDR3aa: CASSQDWEVNTGELFF

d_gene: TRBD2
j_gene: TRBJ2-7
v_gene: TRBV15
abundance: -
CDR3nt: TGTGCCACCCGAAAGGGACTAGGGGCCTACGAGCAGTACTTC
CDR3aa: CATRKGLGAYEQYF

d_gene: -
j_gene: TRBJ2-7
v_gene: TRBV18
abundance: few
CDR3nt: TGTGCCAGCTCACCAGTCCAGGGGACAGAGCAGTACTTC
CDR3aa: CASSPVQGTEQYF

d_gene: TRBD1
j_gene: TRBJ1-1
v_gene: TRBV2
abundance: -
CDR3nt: TGTGCCAGCAACCAGGACAGGGGAGGGAACACTGAAGCTTTCTTT
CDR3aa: CASNQDRGGNTEAFF

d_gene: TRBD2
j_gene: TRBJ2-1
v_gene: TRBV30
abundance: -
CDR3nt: TGTGCCTCAAATCGGGCTAGCGGGAGGGCCAGCTACAATGAGCAGTTCTTC
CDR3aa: CASNRASGRASYNEQFF

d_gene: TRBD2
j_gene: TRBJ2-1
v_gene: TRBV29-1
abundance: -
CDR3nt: TGCAGCGTGGGGCCCGGGGGGGACGGTGAGCAGTTCTTC
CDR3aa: CSVGPGGDGEQFF

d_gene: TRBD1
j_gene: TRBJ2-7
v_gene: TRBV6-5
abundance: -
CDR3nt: TGTGCCAGCACCCCCGGACAGGGGCGGTACTACGAGCAGTACTTC
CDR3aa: CASTPGQGRYYEQYF

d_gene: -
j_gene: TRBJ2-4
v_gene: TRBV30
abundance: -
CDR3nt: TGTGCCTGGAGTCACGCAGAAAATTTCGGGATAGCCAAAAACATTCAGTACTTC
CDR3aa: CAWSHAENFGIAKNIQYF

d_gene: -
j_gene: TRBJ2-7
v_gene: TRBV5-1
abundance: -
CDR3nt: TGCGCCAGCAGCTTGGCGGACAACTACGAGCAGTACTTC
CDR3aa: CASSLADNYEQYF

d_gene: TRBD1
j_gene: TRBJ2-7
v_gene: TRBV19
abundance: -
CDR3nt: TGTGCCAGTAGTATAGAGACGGACAGGGGGGGTTACGAGCAGTACTTC
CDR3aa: CASSIETDRGGYEQYF

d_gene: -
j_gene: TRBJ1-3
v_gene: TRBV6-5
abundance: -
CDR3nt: TGTGCCAGCAGTAAGGGGGTAGCTGGAAACACCATATATTTT
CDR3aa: CASSKGVAGNTIYF

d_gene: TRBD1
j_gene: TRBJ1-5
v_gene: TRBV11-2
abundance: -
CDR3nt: TGTGCCAGCAGCCAGGACAGGGCCAATCAGCCCCAGCATTTT
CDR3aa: CASSQDRANQPQHF